These T cell receptor beta chains were read from a single sample in a study of blood T cell repertoires in COVID-19. Clones were sequenced by immunoSEQ multiplex PCR, and TCRdb holds only the in-frame ones, with some missing. The sample contains 52,000 or so clones, roughly three quarters of which appear only once. The sequenced sample was peripheral blood. The receptor set was obtained from a man between 50 and 59 years old with active or convalescent COVID-19. Each CDR3 is given with its conserved first and last residue. Each record gives: V gene, D gene, J gene, clone size, CDR3 protein, CDR3 DNA. A D gene is named only where the DNA matches it firmly. Clone size is not always given. Where it is, it says once, few, many or a class for expanded clones.

V gene: TRBV2; D gene: -; J gene: TRBJ1-6; clone size: -; CDR3 protein: CASSEKRAPYLPSSYNSPLHF; CDR3 DNA: TGTGCCAGCAGTGAAAAGCGGGCCCCATATTTACCGAGCTCCTATAATTCACCCCTCCACTTT
V gene: TRBV3-1/TRBV3-2; D gene: TRBD1; J gene: TRBJ1-4; clone size: -; CDR3 protein: CASSQAETGGEKLFF; CDR3 DNA: TGTGCCAGCAGCCAAGCTGAGACAGGGGGCGAAAAACTGTTTTTT
V gene: TRBV20-1; D gene: -; J gene: TRBJ2-7; clone size: -; CDR3 protein: CSASSTGGYEQYF; CDR3 DNA: TGCAGTGCTAGTTCGACCGGAGGATACGAGCAGTACTTC
V gene: TRBV29-1; D gene: -; J gene: TRBJ1-2; clone size: -; CDR3 protein: CSVEDFGGNGYTF; CDR3 DNA: TGCAGCGTTGAAGATTTTGGGGGCAACGGCTACACCTTC
V gene: TRBV6-5; D gene: TRBD2; J gene: TRBJ2-1; clone size: -; CDR3 protein: CASSRTSGSFNEQFF; CDR3 DNA: TGTGCCAGCAGTCGGACTAGCGGGAGTTTCAATGAGCAGTTCTTC
V gene: TRBV5-1; D gene: -; J gene: TRBJ2-1; clone size: -; CDR3 protein: CASSPPPGSGGSYNEQFF; CDR3 DNA: TGCGCCAGCAGCCCCCCGCCCGGTTCGGGTGGGTCCTACAATGAGCAGTTCTTC
V gene: TRBV2; D gene: TRBD1; J gene: TRBJ1-3; clone size: -; CDR3 protein: CAKQGNDFGNTIYF; CDR3 DNA: TGTGCCAAACAGGGGAACGACTTTGGAAACACCATATATTTT
V gene: TRBV12-3/TRBV12-4; D gene: -; J gene: TRBJ2-7; clone size: -; CDR3 protein: CASSRLNSYEQYF; CDR3 DNA: TGTGCCAGCAGTAGACTAAACTCCTACGAGCAGTACTTC
V gene: TRBV19; D gene: -; J gene: TRBJ1-1; clone size: -; CDR3 protein: CASSPLPGLNTEAFF; CDR3 DNA: TGTGCCAGTAGTCCCTTGCCAGGGCTTAACACTGAAGCTTTCTTT
V gene: TRBV3-1/TRBV3-2; D gene: -; J gene: TRBJ1-1; clone size: -; CDR3 protein: CASSQQGRGTEAFF; CDR3 DNA: TGTGCCAGCAGCCAACAGGGTAGAGGCACTGAAGCTTTCTTT
V gene: TRBV5-4; D gene: TRBD2; J gene: TRBJ2-1; clone size: few; CDR3 protein: CASSLTSGVYNEQFF; CDR3 DNA: TGTGCCAGCAGCTTAACTAGCGGGGTCTACAATGAGCAGTTCTTC
V gene: TRBV5-6; D gene: -; J gene: TRBJ1-2; clone size: few; CDR3 protein: CASSFFGLNYGYTF; CDR3 DNA: TGTGCCAGCAGCTTCTTCGGACTTAACTATGGCTACACCTTC
V gene: TRBV7-8; D gene: TRBD2; J gene: TRBJ2-5; clone size: -; CDR3 protein: CASSFERGGRETQYF; CDR3 DNA: TGTGCCAGCAGCTTCGAGCGGGGTGGGAGGGAGACCCAGTACTTC
V gene: TRBV4-1; D gene: TRBD1; J gene: TRBJ2-7; clone size: -; CDR3 protein: CASSFRQGVEQYF; CDR3 DNA: TGCGCCAGCAGCTTTCGACAGGGGGTTGAGCAGTACTTC
V gene: TRBV5-5; D gene: TRBD1; J gene: TRBJ1-4; clone size: -; CDR3 protein: CASRRVAGGEKLFF; CDR3 DNA: TGTGCCAGCCGGAGGGTCGCAGGGGGTGAAAAACTGTTTTTT
V gene: TRBV5-1; D gene: -; J gene: TRBJ1-1; clone size: few; CDR3 protein: CASSLGGGVTEAFF; CDR3 DNA: TGCGCCAGCAGCTTAGGCGGCGGCGTCACTGAAGCTTTCTTT
V gene: TRBV3-1/TRBV3-2; D gene: TRBD2; J gene: TRBJ2-1; clone size: -; CDR3 protein: CASSRSGGKDEQFF; CDR3 DNA: TGTGCCAGCAGCCGTTCGGGGGGAAAGGATGAGCAGTTCTTC
V gene: TRBV6-5; D gene: -; J gene: TRBJ2-4; clone size: -; CDR3 protein: CASSLDDRSENIQYF; CDR3 DNA: TGTGCCAGCAGTCTGGATGACAGGTCGGAGAACATTCAGTACTTC